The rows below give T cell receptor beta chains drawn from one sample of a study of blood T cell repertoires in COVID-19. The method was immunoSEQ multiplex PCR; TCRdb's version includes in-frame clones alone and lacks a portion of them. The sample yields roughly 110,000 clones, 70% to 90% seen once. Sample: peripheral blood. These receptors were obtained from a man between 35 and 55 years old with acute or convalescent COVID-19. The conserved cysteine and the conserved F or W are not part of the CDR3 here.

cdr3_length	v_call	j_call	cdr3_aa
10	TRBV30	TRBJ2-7	ACAGGPYEQY
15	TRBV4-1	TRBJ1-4	ASSPRTGGSTNEKLF
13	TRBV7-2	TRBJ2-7	ASSLVLTGFYEQY
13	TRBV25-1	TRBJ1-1	ASSEQGAAVTEAF
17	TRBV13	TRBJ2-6	ASSSPGRTGGSGANVLT
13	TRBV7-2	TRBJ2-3	ASSFGLASTDTQY
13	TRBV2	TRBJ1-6	ASMQQSAYNSPLH
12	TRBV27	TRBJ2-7	ASSLRQGLWEQY
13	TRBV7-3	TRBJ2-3	ASSLQLVGTDTQY
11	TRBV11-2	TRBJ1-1	ASSLLRNTEAF
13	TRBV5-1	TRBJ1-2	ASSLAGQFNYGYT
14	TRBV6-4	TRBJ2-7	ASSARQGRVCYEQY
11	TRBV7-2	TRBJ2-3	ASRRTGGDTQY
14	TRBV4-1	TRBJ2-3	ASSQTRDRGPDTQY
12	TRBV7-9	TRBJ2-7	ASTRQGAIHEQY
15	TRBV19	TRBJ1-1	ASSPPGQGARITEAF
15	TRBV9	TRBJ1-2	ASSVFPRGGRADGYT
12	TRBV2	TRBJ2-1	ASSGTRGGNEQF
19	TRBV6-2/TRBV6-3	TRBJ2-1	ASSPRSSGLAGGPNRNEQF
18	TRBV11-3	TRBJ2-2	ASSFSIFLGGSQVTGELF
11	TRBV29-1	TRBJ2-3	SVVGGSTDTQY
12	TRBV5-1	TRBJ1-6	ASSEGQGRLPLH
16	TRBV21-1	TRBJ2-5	ASSKGTQRGDLQETQY
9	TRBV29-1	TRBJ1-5	SVETGSSQH
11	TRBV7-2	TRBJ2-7	ASSFTSGYEQY
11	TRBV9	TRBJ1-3	ASSVDSQNTIY
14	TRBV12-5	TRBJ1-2	ASGLVLRGSNYGYT
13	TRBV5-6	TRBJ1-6	ASSLYLGSDSPLH
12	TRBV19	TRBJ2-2	ASSKDFNTGELF
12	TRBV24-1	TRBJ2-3	ATSETAPVDTQY
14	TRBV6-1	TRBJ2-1	ASSAGLPSSYNEQF
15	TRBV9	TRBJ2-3	ASSVGPGTGYTDTQY
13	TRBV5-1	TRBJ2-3	ASRPGTGGAYTQY
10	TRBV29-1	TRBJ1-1	SVATGPLEAF
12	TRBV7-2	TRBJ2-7	ASSMWTGGSEQY
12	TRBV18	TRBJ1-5	ASSQQGGGQPQH
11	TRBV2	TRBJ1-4	ASRRTGGEKLF
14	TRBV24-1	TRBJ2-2	ATSDPTTGNTGELF
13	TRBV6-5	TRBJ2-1	ASSAKPGGPSEQF
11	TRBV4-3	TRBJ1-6	ASSRNSNSPLH
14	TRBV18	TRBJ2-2	ASSPSLAGDTGELF
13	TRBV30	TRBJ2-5	AWNPGQGFQETQY
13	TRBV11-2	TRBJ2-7	ASSFYLAGSYEQY
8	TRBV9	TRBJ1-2	ASSGHGYT
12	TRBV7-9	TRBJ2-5	ASSRGSAQETQY
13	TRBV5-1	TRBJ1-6	ASDRGGSGDSPLH
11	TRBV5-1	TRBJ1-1	ASSGLPPTDAF
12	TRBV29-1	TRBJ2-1	SVDDRGVRSEQF
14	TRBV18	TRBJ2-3	ASSPTGVIGTDTQY
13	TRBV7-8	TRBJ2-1	ASSEETGLGVGQF
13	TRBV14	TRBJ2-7	ASSQPGQGAVEQY
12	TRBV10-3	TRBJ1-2	AITGQGTNYGYT
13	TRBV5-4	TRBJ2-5	ASSGRQGLQETQY
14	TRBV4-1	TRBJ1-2	ASSQATGGVMYGYT
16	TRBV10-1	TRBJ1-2	ASSVAKDSSLAHYGYT
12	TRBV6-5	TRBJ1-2	ASSNERGGYGYT
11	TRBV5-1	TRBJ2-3	ASSRLAGGMQY
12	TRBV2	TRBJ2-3	ASSVGASTDTQY
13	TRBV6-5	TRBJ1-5	ASSMTGAPGQPQH